Included here is one T cell receptor beta chain sequence, with context. Its antigen is currently unknown. The source of the sample is a study of monozygotic twins with cystic fibrosis. Study-level points and caveats: Age, concordance and disease severity did not associate with shared CDR3 numbers. V usage most resembled the co-twin in 13 of 16 pairs. Monozygotic CF twins shared more identical nucleotide clonotypes than unrelated patients.

V shed 4 bases, J shed 2 bases, and the junction held 3 bases outside the gene matches. CDR3 length: 16 amino acids. Germline CDR1 is MGHRA and CDR2 is YSYEKL. Only in-frame clones appear in the TCRdb table, and some are missing; sequencing was by immunoSEQ multiplex PCR. The sample lists around 9,800 clones, about 89% occurring once. The source is a boy between 2 and 10 years old with cystic fibrosis. V is TRBV4-1 and J is TRBJ2-3, with TRBD2 matching 13 bases. Sequencing was done on a sample of blood. The CDR3 DNA is TGCGCCAGCAGCCGACTAGCGGGGGGACTCACAGATACGCAGTATTTT. Its protein is CASSRLAGGLTDTQYF.